The entry that follows covers one T cell receptor (beta chain) sequence. Its antigen remains unidentified. The method was immunoSEQ multiplex PCR; TCRdb's version includes in-frame clones alone and lacks a portion of them. The sample includes 220,000 or so clones, 65% to 85% of them seen just once. The data were taken from a study of cytomegalovirus exposure and HLA in healthy donors. Whole-study results and caveats: The authors listed 164 TCR beta chains as cytomegalovirus-associated. In vitro checks showed that a few CMV-associated chains really do target CMV antigens.

The germline V gene encodes CDR1 SQVTM and CDR2 ANQGSEA. V gave up 6 bases and J gave up 3 bases; unmatched junction bases: 12. This CDR3 contains 15 residues. The receptor's source is a woman aged 25 to 45 in good health and CMV-seropositive. The sample was PBMCs. The rearrangement joins TRBV29-1 to TRBJ2-7, with 9 bases aligning to TRBD2. The CDR3 protein is CSVALGVAGVYEQYF. CDR3 nucleotide sequence: TGCAGCGTCGCTTTAGGGGTAGCGGGAGTCTACGAGCAGTACTTC.